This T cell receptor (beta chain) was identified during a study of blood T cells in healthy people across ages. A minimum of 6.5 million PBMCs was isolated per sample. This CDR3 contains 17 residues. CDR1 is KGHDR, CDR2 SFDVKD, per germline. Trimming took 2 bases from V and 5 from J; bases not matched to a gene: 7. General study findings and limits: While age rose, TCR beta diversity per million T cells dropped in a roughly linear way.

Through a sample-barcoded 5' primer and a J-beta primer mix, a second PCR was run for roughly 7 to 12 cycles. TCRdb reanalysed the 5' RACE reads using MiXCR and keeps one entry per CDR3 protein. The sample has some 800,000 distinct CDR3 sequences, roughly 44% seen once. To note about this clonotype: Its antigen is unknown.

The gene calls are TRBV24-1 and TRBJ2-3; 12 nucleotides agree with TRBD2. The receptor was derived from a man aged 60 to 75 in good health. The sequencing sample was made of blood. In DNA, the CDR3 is TGTGCCACCAGTGATTCGACTAGCGGGGGAGGGTTAGATACGCAGTATTTT. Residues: CATSDSTSGGGLDTQYF.